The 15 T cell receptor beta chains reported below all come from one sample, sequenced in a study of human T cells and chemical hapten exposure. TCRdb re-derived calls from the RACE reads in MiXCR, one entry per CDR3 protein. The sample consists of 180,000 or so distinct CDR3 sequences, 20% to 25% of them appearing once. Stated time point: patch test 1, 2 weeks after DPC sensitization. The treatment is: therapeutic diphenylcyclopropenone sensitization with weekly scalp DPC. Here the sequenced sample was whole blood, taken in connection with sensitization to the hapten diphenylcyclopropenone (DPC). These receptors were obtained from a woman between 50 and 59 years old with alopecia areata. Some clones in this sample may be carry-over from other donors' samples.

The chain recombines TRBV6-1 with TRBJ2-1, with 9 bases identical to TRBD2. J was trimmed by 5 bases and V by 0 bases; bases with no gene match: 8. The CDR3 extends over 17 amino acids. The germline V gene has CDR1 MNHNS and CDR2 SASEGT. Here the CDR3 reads CASSEALVTSGHNEQFF. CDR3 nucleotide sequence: TGTGCCAGCAGTGAAGCGTTGGTGACTAGCGGACACAATGAGCAGTTCTTC.

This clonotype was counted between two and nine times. The CDR3 nucleotides are TGCGCCAGCAGCATAGGGACAGGGGGGAACCAGCCCCAGCATTTT. It codes for CASSIGTGGNQPQHF. This sequence joins TRBV5-1 and TRBJ1-5; TRBD1 matches at 11 bases. This CDR3 has 15 residues. J lost 7 bases, V lost 4 bases, and 7 bases had no gene match. Germline CDR1 is SGHRS and CDR2 is YFSETQ.

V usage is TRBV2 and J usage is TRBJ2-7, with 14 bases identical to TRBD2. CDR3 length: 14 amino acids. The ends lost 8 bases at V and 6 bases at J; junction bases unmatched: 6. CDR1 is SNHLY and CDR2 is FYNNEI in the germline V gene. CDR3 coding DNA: TGTGCCAGCGGGTCTGGACTAGCGGGAGGCGAGCAGTACTTC. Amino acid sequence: CASGSGLAGGEQYF.

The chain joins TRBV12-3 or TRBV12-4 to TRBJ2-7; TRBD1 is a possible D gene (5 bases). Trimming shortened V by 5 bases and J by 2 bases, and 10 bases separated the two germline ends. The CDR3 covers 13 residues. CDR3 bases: TGTGCCAGCAGTCGACAGTTACCCTACGAGCAGTACTTC. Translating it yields CASSRQLPYEQYF.

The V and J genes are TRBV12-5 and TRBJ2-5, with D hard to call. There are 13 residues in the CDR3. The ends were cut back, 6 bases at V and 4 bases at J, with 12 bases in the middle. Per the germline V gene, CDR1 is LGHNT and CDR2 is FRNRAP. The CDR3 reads CASGFGVSETQYF. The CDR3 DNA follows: TGTGCTAGTGGCTTTGGGGTGTCAGAGACCCAGTACTTC.

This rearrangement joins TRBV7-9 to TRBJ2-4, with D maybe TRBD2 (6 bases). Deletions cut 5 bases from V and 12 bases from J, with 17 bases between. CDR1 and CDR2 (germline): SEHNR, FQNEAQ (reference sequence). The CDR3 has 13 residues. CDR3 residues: CASSLHGLSSQYF. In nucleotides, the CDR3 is TGTGCCAGCAGCCTTCATGGACTATCTAGTCAGTACTTC.

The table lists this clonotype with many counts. Here the CDR3 reads CASIGGGGTDTQYF. The CDR3 DNA reads as TGTGCCAGCATTGGGGGCGGGGGAACAGATACGCAGTATTTT. The chain couples TRBV6-2 or TRBV6-3 to TRBJ2-3, with D perhaps matching TRBD2 (7 bases). Trimming removed 7 bases at V and 3 bases at J, with 14 bases between. This CDR3 spans 14 amino acids. CDR1 and CDR2 from the germline V gene are MNHEY and SVGEGT.

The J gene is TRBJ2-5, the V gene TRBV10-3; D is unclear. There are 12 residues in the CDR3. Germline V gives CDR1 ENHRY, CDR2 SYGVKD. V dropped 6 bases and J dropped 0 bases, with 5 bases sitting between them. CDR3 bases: TGTGCCATCAGGGGGTACCAAGAGACCCAGTACTTC. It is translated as CAIRGYQETQYF.

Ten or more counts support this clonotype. Here the CDR3 reads CASSVGQNYGYTF. The CDR3 DNA sequence: TGCGCCAGCAGCGTGGGACAGAACTATGGCTACACCTTC. This sequence joins TRBV5-1 and TRBJ1-2; 7 bases fit TRBD1. The CDR3 runs to 13 residues. Germline V gene sequence: CDR1 SGHRS, CDR2 YFSETQ. V trimming: 4 bases; J trimming: 2 bases; junction bases outside the gene matches: 2.

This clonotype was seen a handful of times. The CDR3 reads CAISEGGGNPYGYTF. In DNA form, the CDR3 reads TGTGCCATCAGTGAGGGGGGAGGAAACCCCTATGGCTACACCTTC. V usage is TRBV10-3 and J usage is TRBJ1-2; weak D call: TRBD1 (5 bases). Trimming took off 2 bases at V and 4 bases at J, with 14 bases between the two ends. The V gene's germline CDR1 is ENHRY and CDR2 SYGVKD. CDR3 length: 15 amino acids.

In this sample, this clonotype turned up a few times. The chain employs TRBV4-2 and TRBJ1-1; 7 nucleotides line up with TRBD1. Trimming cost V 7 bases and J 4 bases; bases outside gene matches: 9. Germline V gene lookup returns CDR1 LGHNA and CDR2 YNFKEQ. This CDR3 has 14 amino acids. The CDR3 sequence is CASNAGGSSTEAFF. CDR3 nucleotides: TGTGCCAGCAACGCAGGGGGTAGTAGCACTGAAGCTTTCTTT.

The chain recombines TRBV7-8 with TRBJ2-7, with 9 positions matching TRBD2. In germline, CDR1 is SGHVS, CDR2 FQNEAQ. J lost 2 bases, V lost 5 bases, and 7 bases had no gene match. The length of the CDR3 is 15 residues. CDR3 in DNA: TGTGCCAGCAGCCCGCGGGAGGGGAAAGCCTACGAGCAGTACTTC. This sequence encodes CASSPREGKAYEQYF.

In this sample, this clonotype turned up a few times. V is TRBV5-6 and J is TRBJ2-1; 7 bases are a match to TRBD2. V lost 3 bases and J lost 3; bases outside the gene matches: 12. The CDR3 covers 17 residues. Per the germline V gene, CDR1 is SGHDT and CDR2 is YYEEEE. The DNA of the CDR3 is TGTGCCAGCAGCTCGGGGGTTTTTGGCGGGAGCTACAATGAGCAGTTCTTC. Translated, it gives CASSSGVFGGSYNEQFF. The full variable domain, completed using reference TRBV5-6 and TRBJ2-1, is DAGVTQSPTHLIKTRGQQVTLRCSPKSGHDTVSWYQQALGQGPQFIFQYYEEEERQRGNFPDRFSGHQFPNYSSELNVNALLLGDSALYLCASSSGVFGGSYNEQFFGPGTRLTVL.

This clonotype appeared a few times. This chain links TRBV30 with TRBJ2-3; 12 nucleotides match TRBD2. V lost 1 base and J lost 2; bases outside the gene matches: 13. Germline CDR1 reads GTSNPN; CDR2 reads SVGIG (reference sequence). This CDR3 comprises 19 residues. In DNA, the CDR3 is TGTGCCTGGAGTGGAGTTCTAGCGGGAGGGCCTGAGAACACAGATACGCAGTATTTT. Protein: CAWSGVLAGGPENTDTQYF.

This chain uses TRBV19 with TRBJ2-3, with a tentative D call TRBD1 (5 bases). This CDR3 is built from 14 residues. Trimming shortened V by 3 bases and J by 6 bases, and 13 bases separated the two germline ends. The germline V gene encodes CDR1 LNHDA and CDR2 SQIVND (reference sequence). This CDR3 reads CASSIQGPGDTQYF. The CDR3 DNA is TGTGCCAGTAGTATTCAGGGCCCGGGTGATACGCAGTATTTT.